The clone carrying this T cell receptor beta chain was observed a handful of times. Its antigen is still unknown. The germline V gene encodes CDR1 LNHNV and CDR2 YYDKDF (reference sequence). The CDR3 is 14 residues long. V was shortened by 2 bases and J by 1 base, with 8 bases between the two germline ends. The treatment denotes: approximately 9-day PBMC culture with coronavirus spike peptide pools or control peptides (ViraFEST assay). From the unexposed donor, CD4+ T cells were collected ahead of the COVID-19 pandemic (2011-2018). The sample comes from a study of vaccination and CD4 T cells after COVID-19. Study background: Samples after vaccination came a median approximately 73 days past dose two, ranging 14 to 241. A CEFX pool, an HIV-1 Nef pool, or no peptide went to control cultures.

Cultured CD4+ T-cell DNA underwent Oncomine TCR Beta short-read sequencing. Using its own MiXCR run on the PCR reads, TCRdb lists one record per CDR3 protein. The sample lists about 6,000 distinct CDR3 sequences, 48% occurring once. Sequenced input: CD4+ T cells from blood, cultured in vitro. The origin of this receptor is a human donor in good health. The gene calls are TRBV15 and TRBJ1-1; tentatively, D is TRBD1 (6 bases). The CDR3 bases are TGTGCCACCAGCAGAAAGACAGGGAACACTGAAGCTTTCTTT. As protein: CATSRKTGNTEAFF.